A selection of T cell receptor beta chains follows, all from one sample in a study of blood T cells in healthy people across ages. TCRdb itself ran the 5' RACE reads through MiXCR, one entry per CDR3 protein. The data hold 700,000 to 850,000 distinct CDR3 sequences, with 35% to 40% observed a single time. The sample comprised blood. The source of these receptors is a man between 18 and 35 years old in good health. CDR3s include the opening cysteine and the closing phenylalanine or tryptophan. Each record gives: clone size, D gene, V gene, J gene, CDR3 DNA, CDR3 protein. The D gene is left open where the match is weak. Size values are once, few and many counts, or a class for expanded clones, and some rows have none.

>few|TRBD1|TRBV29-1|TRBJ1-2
TGCAGCGTTCGGGGGGTCCCGGGACAGGGAAATAGCAGTGGCTACACCTTC
CSVRGVPGQGNSSGYTF
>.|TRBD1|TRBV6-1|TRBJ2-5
TGTGCCAGCAGTGAAGCGGGGACAGGGCGCTACAATGAGCAGTACTTC
CASSEAGTGRYNEQYF
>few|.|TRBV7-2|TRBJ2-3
TGTGCCAGCAGCGCGAACACAGATACGCAGTATTTT
CASSANTDTQYF
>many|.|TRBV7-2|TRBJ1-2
TGTGCCAGCAGTCTGGTGGGGCGAGATGGCTACACCTTC
CASSLVGRDGYTF
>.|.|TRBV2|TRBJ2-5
TGTGCCAGCAGTGAAGAGCGGACCCAGTACTTC
CASSEERTQYF
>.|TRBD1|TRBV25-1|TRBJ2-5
TGTGCCAGCAGTGATTCCGGGACAGGGAAAGAGACCCAGTACTTC
CASSDSGTGKETQYF
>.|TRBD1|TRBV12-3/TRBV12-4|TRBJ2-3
TGTGCCAGCAGTTTAGGGTTACCAGCTGGGACAGATATGCAGTATTTT
CASSLGLPAGTDMQYF
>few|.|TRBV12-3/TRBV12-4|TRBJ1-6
TGTGCCAGCACCCCGGGGAACCCACCCCTCCACTTT
CASTPGNPPLHF
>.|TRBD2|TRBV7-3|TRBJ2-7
TGTGCCAGCAGCTTATCCCGGGGGGGGAAGGAGCAGTACTTC
CASSLSRGGKEQYF
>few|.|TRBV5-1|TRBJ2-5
TGCGCCAGCAGCCTACTACAGGGACGACAAGAGACCCAGTACTTC
CASSLLQGRQETQYF
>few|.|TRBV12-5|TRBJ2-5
TGTGCTAGTGGTGTGGCCCCCGCCGGGGAGACCCAGTACTTC
CASGVAPAGETQYF
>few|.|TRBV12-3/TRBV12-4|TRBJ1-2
TGTGCCAGCAGTTTTGTCGCCCCCGGGACGGTCTATGGCTACACCTTC
CASSFVAPGTVYGYTF
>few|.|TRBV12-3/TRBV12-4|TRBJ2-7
TGTGCCAGCGCCTCCCGGCCCCGAGACGAGCAGTACTTC
CASASRPRDEQYF
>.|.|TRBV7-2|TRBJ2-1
TGTGCCAGCAGCTTCGGTAGCGGAAGGAATGAGCAGTTCTTC
CASSFGSGRNEQFF
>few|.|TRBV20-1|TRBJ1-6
TGCAGTGCTAGCCCCCCCGGAGGTACACCCCTCCACTTT
CSASPPGGTPLHF
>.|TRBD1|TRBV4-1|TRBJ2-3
TGCGCCAGCAGCCTTACAGGGGGTCACATAGCAGATACGCAGTATTTT
CASSLTGGHIADTQYF
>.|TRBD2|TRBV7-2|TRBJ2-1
TGTGCCAGCAGCGCCGCTTTAGCGGGGGCGAGGGGGCAGTTCTTC
CASSAALAGARGQFF
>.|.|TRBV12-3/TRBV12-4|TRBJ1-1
TGTGCCAGCAGTTTATTGCGGGAAAGTAACCCTGAAGCTTTCTTT
CASSLLRESNPEAFF
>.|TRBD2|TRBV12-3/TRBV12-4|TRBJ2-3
TGTGCCAGCACAAAGCGGGACACAGATACGCAGTATTTT
CASTKRDTDTQYF
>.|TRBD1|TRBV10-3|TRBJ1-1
TGTGCCATCAGTGAGGCGACAGGGGACACTGAAGCTTTCTTT
CAISEATGDTEAFF
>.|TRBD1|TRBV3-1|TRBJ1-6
TGTGCCAGCAGCCATTTCGGCGACAGGGCCTTGGGGAATTCACCCCCCCACTTT
CASSHFGDRALGNSPPHF
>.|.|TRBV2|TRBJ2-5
TGTGCCAGCAGTGGGGTAGCACAAGAGACCCAGTACTTC
CASSGVAQETQYF
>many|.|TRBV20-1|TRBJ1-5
TGCAGTGCTAGTAACGGAGGGGATCAGCCCCAGCATTTT
CSASNGGDQPQHF
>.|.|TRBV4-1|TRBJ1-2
TGCGCCAGCAGCCAAGAAGGGGGGCTCGGCTACACCTTC
CASSQEGGLGYTF
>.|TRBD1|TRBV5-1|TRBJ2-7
TGCGCCAGCCCGATATCAATGAAGGGACAGGGGGCCGAGCAGTACTTC
CASPISMKGQGAEQYF
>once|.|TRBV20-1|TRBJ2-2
TGCAGTGCTAGAGATATAGAAGGGGGGGCAGACACCGGGGAGCTGTTTTTT
CSARDIEGGADTGELFF
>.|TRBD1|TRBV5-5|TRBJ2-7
TGTGCCGGCAGCTTTGGACAGGGGATTACCTACGAGCAGTACTTC
CAGSFGQGITYEQYF
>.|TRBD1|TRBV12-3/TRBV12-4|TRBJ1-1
TGTGCCAGCAGCGACACAGGGGCTAACACTGAAGCTTTCTTT
CASSDTGANTEAFF
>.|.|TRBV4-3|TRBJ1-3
TGCGCCAGCAGCCAAGATCTCGGGGTAGCGAACACCATATATTTT
CASSQDLGVANTIYF
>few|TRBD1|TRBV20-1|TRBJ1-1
TGCAGTGCCCACGAGGGACAGGGGAACACTGAAGCTTTCTTT
CSAHEGQGNTEAFF
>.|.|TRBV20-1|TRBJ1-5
TGCAGTGCCCGACACTCTAGCAATCAGCCCCAGCATTTT
CSARHSSNQPQHF
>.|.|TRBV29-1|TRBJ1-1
TGCAGCGTTTTCAGGGAATTGGACACTGAAGCTTTCTTT
CSVFRELDTEAFF
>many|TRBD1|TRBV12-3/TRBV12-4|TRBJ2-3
TGTGCCAGCAGGCGGGACAGGGGAAAACTCACAGATACGCAGTATTTT
CASRRDRGKLTDTQYF
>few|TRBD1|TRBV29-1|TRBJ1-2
TGCAGCGGAGGGGGACAGTCGGGCTATGGCTACACCTTC
CSGGGQSGYGYTF
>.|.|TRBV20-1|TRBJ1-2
TGCAGTGCTAGCCTTCGTTCGGGGTTCTATGGCTACACCTTC
CSASLRSGFYGYTF
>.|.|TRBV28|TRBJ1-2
TGTGCCAGCACGGAGCGGGCTAACTTATACAGGGAGGACAACTATGGCTACACCTTC
CASTERANLYREDNYGYTF
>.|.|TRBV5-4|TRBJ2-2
TGTGCCAGCAGCCGGGACCAGATTAACACCGGGGAGCTGTTTTTT
CASSRDQINTGELFF
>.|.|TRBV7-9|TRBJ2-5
TGTGCCAGCTCGGCAGGCGCCAAGATCCAAGAGACCCAGTACTTC
CASSAGAKIQETQYF
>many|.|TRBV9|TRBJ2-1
TGTGCCAGCAGCCTTACACAGGGACCTTACAATGAGCAGTTCTTC
CASSLTQGPYNEQFF
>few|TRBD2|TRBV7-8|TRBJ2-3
TGTGCCAGCAGCTTAGACCGAGCGGGGGGCCCCGCTAGCACAGATACGCAGTATTTT
CASSLDRAGGPASTDTQYF
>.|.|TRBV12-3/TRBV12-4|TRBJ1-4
TGTGCCAGCAGTTTCAGTGGTATATTGGAAAAACTGTTTTTT
CASSFSGILEKLFF
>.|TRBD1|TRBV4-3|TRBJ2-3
TGCGCCAGCAGCCCCCGACAGGGGGACGCAGATACGCAGTATTTT
CASSPRQGDADTQYF
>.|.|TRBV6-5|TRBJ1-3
TGTGCCAGCAGTTACTCTAGAGGTTTAGGGGGGACACCCTCTGGAAACACCATATATTTT
CASSYSRGLGGTPSGNTIYF
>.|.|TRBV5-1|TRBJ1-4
TGCGCCAGCAGCAACCCGGGCACAACTAATGAAAAACTGTTTTTT
CASSNPGTTNEKLFF
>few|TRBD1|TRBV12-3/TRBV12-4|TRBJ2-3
TGTGCCAGCAGTTTAGGGAGGCAGGGGGTTCAAGATACGCAGTATTTT
CASSLGRQGVQDTQYF
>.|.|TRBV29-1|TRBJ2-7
TGCAGCGTTGAAAGGCAGCCCAACCCCTCCTACAATGAGCAGTACTTC
CSVERQPNPSYNEQYF
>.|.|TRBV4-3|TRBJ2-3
TGCGCCAGCAGCCCCTCGGTAGGGCCAAGCACAGATACGCAGTATTTT
CASSPSVGPSTDTQYF
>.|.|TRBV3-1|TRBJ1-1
TGTGCCAGCAGCCGAGGGGGTTTTGAAGCTTTCTTT
CASSRGGFEAFF
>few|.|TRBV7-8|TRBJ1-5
TGTGCCAGCAGCTTAGTGGAGAAGGGGCTGAATCAGCCCCAGCATTTT
CASSLVEKGLNQPQHF
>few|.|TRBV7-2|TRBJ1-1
TGTGCCAGCAGCTTAGCACTCCTGGACACTGAAGCTTTCTTT
CASSLALLDTEAFF
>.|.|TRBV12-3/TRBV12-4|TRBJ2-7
TGTGCCAGCAGTTTTGATGGCCTGGACGAGCAGTACTTC
CASSFDGLDEQYF
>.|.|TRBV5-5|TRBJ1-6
TGTGCCAGCAGCTTAGCCTCATGGGACTCACCCCTCCACTTT
CASSLASWDSPLHF
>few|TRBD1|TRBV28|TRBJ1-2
TGTGCCAGCTTAGGACAGGGTGGGGGTGGCTACACCTTC
CASLGQGGGGYTF
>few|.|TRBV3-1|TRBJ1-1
TGTGCCAGCAGCGACGAGGGGGGTGAAGCTTTCTTT
CASSDEGGEAFF
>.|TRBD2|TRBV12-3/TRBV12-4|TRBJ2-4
TGTGCCAGCAGACCTAGCGGGAGTGGGTCCAAAAACATTCAGTACTTC
CASRPSGSGSKNIQYF
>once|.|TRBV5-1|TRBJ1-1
TGCGCCAGCAGACACAGGGATCTGTACACTGAAGCTTTCTTT
CASRHRDLYTEAFF
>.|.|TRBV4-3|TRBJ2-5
TGCGCCAGCAGCCTTCGGACAGACCCGTGGTCTTACAATGAGCAGTACTTC
CASSLRTDPWSYNEQYF
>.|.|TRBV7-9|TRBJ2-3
TGTGCCAGCAGCCGCAGACAGAACCGCGCAGATACGCAGTATTTT
CASSRRQNRADTQYF
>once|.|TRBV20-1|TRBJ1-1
TGCAGAGGCGACGGGGGGCCCACTGAAGCTTTCTTT
CRGDGGPTEAFF